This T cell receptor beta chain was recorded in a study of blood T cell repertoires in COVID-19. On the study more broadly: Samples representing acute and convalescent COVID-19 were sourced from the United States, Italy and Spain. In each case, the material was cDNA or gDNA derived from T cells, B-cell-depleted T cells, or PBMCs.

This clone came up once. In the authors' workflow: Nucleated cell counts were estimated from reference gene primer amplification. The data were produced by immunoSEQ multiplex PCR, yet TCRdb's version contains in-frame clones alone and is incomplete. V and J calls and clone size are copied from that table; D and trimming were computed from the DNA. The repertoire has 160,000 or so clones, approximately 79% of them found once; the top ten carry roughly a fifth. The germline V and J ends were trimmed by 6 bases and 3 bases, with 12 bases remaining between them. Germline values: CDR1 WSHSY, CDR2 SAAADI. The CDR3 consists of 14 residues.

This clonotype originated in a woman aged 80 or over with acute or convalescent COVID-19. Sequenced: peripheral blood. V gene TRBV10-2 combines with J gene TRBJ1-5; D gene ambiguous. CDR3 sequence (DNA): TGCGCCAGCAGCCAACACAGTACCAATCAGCCCCAGCATTTT. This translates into CASSQHSTNQPQHF.